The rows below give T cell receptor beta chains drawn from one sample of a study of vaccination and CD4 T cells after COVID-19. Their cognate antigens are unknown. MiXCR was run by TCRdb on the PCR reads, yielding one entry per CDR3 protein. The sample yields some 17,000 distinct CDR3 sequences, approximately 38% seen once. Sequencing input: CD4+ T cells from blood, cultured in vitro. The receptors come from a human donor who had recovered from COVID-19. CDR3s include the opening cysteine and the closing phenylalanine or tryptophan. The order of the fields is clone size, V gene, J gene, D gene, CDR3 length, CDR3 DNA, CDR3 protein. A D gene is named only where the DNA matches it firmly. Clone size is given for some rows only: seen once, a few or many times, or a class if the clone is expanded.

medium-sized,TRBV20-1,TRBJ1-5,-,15,TGCAGTGCTAGCAAAGGTGGTTATAGCAATCAGCCCCAGCATTTT,CSASKGGYSNQPQHF
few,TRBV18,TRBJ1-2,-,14,TGTGCCAGCTCACCACCGGCAGGGGACTATGGCTACACCTTC,CASSPPAGDYGYTF
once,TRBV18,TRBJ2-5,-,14,TGTGCCAGCTCACCACCGGCAGGTCCCAGGGCCCAGTACTTC,CASSPPAGPRAQYF
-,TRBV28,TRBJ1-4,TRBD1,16,TGTGCCAGCAGTAGTTCAGGGGGGGCGACTAATGAAAAACTGTTTTTT,CASSSSGGATNEKLFF
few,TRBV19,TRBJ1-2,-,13,TGTGCCAGTGAGACACAGGGAGTATATGGCTACACCTTC,CASETQGVYGYTF
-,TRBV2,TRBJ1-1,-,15,TGTGCCAGCAGTAAGGGGGACCGTGGGAACACTGAAGCTTTCTTT,CASSKGDRGNTEAFF
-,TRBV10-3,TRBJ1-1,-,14,TGTGCCATCAGTTCCGGGAGGGCTTCCACTGAAGCTTTCTTT,CAISSGRASTEAFF
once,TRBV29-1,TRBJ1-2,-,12,TGCAGCGTTGAAGACAGGACCTATGGCTACACCTTC,CSVEDRTYGYTF
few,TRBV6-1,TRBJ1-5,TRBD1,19,TGTGCCAGCAGTGGCCGTTGGCAGGGGGGCGGTGGAGGCAATCAGCCCCAGCATTTT,CASSGRWQGGGGGNQPQHF
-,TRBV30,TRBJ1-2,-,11,TGTGCCTGGACCCACAGATATGGCTACACCTTC,CAWTHRYGYTF
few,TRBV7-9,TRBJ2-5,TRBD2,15,TGTGCCAGCAGCCAAGGACTAGCGGGAGTAGAGACCCAGTACTTC,CASSQGLAGVETQYF
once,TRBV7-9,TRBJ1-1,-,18,TGTGCGCAGCCCCCACAAACAGGGTCGTATGCCATGAACACTGAAGCTTTCTTT,CAQPPQTGSYAMNTEAFF
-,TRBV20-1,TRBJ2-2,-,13,TGCAGTGCCAGGTCTATTACCACCGGGGAGCTGTTTTTT,CSARSITTGELFF
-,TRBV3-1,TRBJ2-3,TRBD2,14,TGTGCCAGCAGCCGGACTAGCGGGAGAGATACGCAGTATTTT,CASSRTSGRDTQYF
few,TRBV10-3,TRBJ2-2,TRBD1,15,TGTGCCATCAGTGAGTCCACAGGGGTACGCGGGGAGCTGTTTTTT,CAISESTGVRGELFF
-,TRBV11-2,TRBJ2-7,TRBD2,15,TGTGCCAGCAGCTTAGATCCCGGCGGGAGCTACGAGCAGTACTTC,CASSLDPGGSYEQYF
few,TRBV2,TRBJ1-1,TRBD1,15,TGTGCCAGCAGACAAGAGGACAGGAGGGGGACTGAAGCTTTCTTT,CASRQEDRRGTEAFF
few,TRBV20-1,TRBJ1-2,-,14,TGCAGTGCTAGAGGCGGACAGACAAGCTATGGCTACACCTTC,CSARGGQTSYGYTF
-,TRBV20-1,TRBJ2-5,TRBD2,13,TGCAGTGCTCGGTTTAGCGGGAGGGAGACCCAGTACTTC,CSARFSGRETQYF
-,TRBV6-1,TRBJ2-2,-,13,TGTGCCTGCCGGGACACTAACACCGGGGAGCTGTTTTTT,CACRDTNTGELFF
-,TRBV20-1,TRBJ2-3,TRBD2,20,TGCAGTGCTAGCCTAATTCGACTAGCGGGAAATCTATGGGGCACAGATACGCAGTATTTT,CSASLIRLAGNLWGTDTQYF
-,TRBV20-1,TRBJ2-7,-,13,TGCAGTGCCCACGATAGCGAATTGTACGAGCAGTACTTC,CSAHDSELYEQYF
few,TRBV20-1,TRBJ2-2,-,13,TGCAGTGCTAGGGGGGCATCCACCGGGGAGCTGTTTTTT,CSARGASTGELFF
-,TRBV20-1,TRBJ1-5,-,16,TGCAGTGCTAGTAGGAGTCAGTTTGGCGGCAATCAGCCCCAGCATTTT,CSASRSQFGGNQPQHF
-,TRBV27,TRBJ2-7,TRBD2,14,TGTGCCAGCAGTTCTCAAGCGGGAGTATACGAGCAGTACTTC,CASSSQAGVYEQYF
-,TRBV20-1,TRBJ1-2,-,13,TGCAGTGCAAAGGCGACAGCAAACTATGGCTACACCTTC,CSAKATANYGYTF
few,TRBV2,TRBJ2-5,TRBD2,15,TGTGCCAGCAGTAGCGGGAGCCGCTCGGTAGAGACCCAGTACTTC,CASSSGSRSVETQYF
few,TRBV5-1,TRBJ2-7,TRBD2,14,TGCGCCAGCAGCTGGGGGGGGAACACTTACGAGCAGTACTTC,CASSWGGNTYEQYF
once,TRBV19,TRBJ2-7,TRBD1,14,TGTGCCAGTACCGGGACAGGGGCTCCCTACGAGCAGTACTTC,CASTGTGAPYEQYF
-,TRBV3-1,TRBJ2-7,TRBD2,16,TGTGCCAGCAGCCAACTCGCCACGGGACTAGCGAGGGCGCAGTACTTC,CASSQLATGLARAQYF
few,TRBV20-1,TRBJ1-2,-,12,TGCAGTGCGGCGGACAAAAACTATGGCTACACCTTC,CSAADKNYGYTF
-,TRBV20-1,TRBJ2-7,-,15,TGCAGTGCTAGAGCCCCCGCTCTAGCGCCCTACGAGCAGTACTTC,CSARAPALAPYEQYF
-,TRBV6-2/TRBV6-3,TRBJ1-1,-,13,TGTGCCAGCAGTCGTCAGGGCGCCACTGAAGCTTTCTTT,CASSRQGATEAFF
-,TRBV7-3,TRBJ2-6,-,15,TGTGCCAGCAGCTTAACGAGCTCTGGGGCCAACGTCCTGACTTTC,CASSLTSSGANVLTF
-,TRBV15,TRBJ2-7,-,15,TGTGCCACCAGCAGAGAAGTTCGCGGGAAGAACGAGCAGTACTTC,CATSREVRGKNEQYF
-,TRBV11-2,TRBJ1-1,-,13,TGTGCCAGTCGGAGGCCGGACAGCACTGAAGCTTTCTTT,CASRRPDSTEAFF
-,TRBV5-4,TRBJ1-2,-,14,TGTGCCAGCAGCTTGGTAACCGAAAACTATGGCTACACCTTC,CASSLVTENYGYTF
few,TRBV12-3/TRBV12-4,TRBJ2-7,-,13,TGTGCCAGCAGTTTATTGAGATCCTACGAGCAGTACTTC,CASSLLRSYEQYF
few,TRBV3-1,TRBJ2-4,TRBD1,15,TGTGCCAGCAGCCAGGAACAGGGGCACAAAAACATTCAGTACTTC,CASSQEQGHKNIQYF
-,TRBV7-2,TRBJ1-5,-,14,TGTGCCAGCAGCTTAGGTCGGAGCAATCAGCCCCAGCATTTT,CASSLGRSNQPQHF
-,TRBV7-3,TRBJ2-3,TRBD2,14,TGTGCCAGCAGCTTGAGCGGGAGTTGGAATACGCAGTATTTT,CASSLSGSWNTQYF
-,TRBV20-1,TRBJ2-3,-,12,TGCAGTGCCCCAAGGAGGGGGAGGGCCACGTATTTT,CSAPRRGRATYF
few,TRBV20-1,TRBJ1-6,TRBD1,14,TGCAGTGCTAGAGTATGGGACAGAAATTCACCCCTCCACTTT,CSARVWDRNSPLHF
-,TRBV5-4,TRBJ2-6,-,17,TGTGCCAGCAGCTTGCAGGGAATGAGCTCTGGGGCCAACGTCCTGACTTTC,CASSLQGMSSGANVLTF
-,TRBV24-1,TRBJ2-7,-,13,TGTGCCACCAGTGATCCAGGTTTGGAAGAGCAGTACTTC,CATSDPGLEEQYF
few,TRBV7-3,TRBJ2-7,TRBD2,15,TGTGCCAGCAGCCCAAGGAGCGGGAGTGCTTATGAGCAGTACTTC,CASSPRSGSAYEQYF
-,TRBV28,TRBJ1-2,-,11,TGTGCCAGCACTGATGGCTATGGCTACACCTTC,CASTDGYGYTF
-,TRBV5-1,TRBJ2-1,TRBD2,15,TGCGCCAGCAGCGAGCGGGAGAGGGGTTACAATGAGCAGTTCTTC,CASSERERGYNEQFF
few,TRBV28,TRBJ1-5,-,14,TGTGCCAGCAGGGTCCGGGCCGACAACCAGCCCCAGCATTTT,CASRVRADNQPQHF
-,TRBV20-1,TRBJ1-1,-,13,TGCAGTGCTAGAGAGGGGGCGGACACTGAAGCTTTCTTT,CSAREGADTEAFF
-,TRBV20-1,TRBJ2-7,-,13,TGCAGTGTTCGGACGGGTGGAGGTGACGAGCAGTACTTC,CSVRTGGGDEQYF
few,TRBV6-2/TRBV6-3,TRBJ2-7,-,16,TGTGCCAGCAGTTACTCCGGGACGGCGTTGGGCTACGAGCAGTACTTC,CASSYSGTALGYEQYF
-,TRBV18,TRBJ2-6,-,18,TGTGCCAGCTCACCATTTAGGGGGTCCGCCTCTGGGGCCAACGTCCTGACTTTC,CASSPFRGSASGANVLTF